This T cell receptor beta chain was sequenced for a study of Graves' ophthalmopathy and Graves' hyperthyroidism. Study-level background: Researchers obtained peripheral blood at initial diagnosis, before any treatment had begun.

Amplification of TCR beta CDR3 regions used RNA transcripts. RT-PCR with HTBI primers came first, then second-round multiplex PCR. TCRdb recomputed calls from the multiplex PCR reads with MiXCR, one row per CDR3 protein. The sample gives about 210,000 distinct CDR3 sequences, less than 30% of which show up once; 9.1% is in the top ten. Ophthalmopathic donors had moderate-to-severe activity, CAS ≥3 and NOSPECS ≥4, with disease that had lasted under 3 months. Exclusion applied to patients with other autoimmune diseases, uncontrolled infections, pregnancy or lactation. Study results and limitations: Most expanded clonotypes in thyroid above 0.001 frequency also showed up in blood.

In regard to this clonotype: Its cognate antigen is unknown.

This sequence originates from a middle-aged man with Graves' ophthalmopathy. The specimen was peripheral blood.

As DNA, the CDR3 is TGTGCCAGCAGTTTATCAGGGGAACCCTACGAGCAGTACTTC. Translated: CASSLSGEPYEQYF. The rearrangement links TRBV6-5 to TRBJ2-7; a possible D gene is TRBD1 (6 bases). The germline V gene has CDR1 MNHEY and CDR2 SVGAGI. The ends were cut back, 4 bases at V and 2 bases at J, with 12 bases in the middle. The CDR3 is 14 residues long.